Listed here are 26 T cell receptor beta chains from one sample, sequenced in a study of shared clonotypes between healthy human individuals. Here immunoSEQ multiplex PCR was the method, and the copy in TCRdb shows in-frame clones only, minus some. The sample has over a million clones; around 82% are singletons. Sequenced material: memory CD4+ T cells from PBMCs. Subset in this sample: CD45RA-negative fraction. The source is a man aged 18-30 years in good health. Some clones in this sample may be carry-over from other donors' samples.

Of note for this clone: A read error is likely here: a far larger clone is one base away. At the DNA level, this CDR3 is encoded by other sequences in the same sample as well. This chain uses TRBV9 with TRBJ1-1, with D possibly being TRBD1 (5 bases). The CDR3 runs to 15 residues. V lost 0 bases to trimming and J lost 0 bases, with 9 bases between them. CDR1 and CDR2 (germline): SGDLS, YYNGEE. CDR3 nucleotides: TGTGCCAGCAGCGTAGGAGGGGCAGTGAACACTGAAGCTTTCTTT. This encodes CASSVGGAVNTEAFF. The full variable domain, its missing parts supplied by reference TRBV9 and TRBJ1-1, is DSGVTQTPKHLITATGQRVTLRCSPRSGDLSVYWYQQSLDQGLQFLIQYYNGEERAKGNILERFSAQQFPDLHSELNLSSLELGDSALYFCASSVGGAVNTEAFFGQGTRLTVV.

In this sample, this clone turned up a few times. V usage is TRBV10-3 and J usage is TRBJ2-7; D is uncertain. Trimming took off 5 bases at V and 5 bases at J, with 7 bases between the two ends. The CDR3 has 11 amino acids. Germline-derived CDR1 and CDR2 are ENHRY and SYGVKD. The CDR3 spells CAISLRDEQYF. The CDR3 nucleotides read TGTGCCATCAGTCTCCGGGACGAGCAGTACTTC.

Of note for this clone: Other nucleotide sequences from this sample produce the same CDR3. The chain links TRBV7-9 to TRBJ2-7; the match to TRBD2 covers 7 bases. In germline, CDR1 is SEHNR, CDR2 FQNEAQ (reference sequence). The CDR3 length is 14 residues. V was pared by 3 bases and J by 3 bases, with 5 bases of the junction left unmatched. CDR3 loop: CASSLGGSFYEQYF. The DNA of the CDR3 is TGTGCCAGCAGCTTGGGGGGGAGTTTCTACGAGCAGTACTTC.

The V call is TRBV30, the J call TRBJ2-1; 7 bases are a match to TRBD1. The germline CDR1 and CDR2 sequences are GTSNPN and SVGIG (reference sequence). The CDR3 loop spans 17 amino acids. The V and J ends lost 2 bases and 1 base, in that order; junction bases with no gene match: 11. CDR3 protein: CAWSSNRGKKSYNEQFF. The CDR3 DNA sequence: TGTGCCTGGAGTAGTAACAGGGGAAAAAAGTCCTACAATGAGCAGTTCTTC.

The rearrangement uses TRBV2 and TRBJ2-7; possible D gene TRBD1, 6 bases. Germline assignment: CDR1 SNHLY and CDR2 FYNNEI. Trimming took off 7 bases at V and 0 bases at J, with 16 bases between the two ends. The CDR3 is 15 amino acids. DNA of the CDR3: TGTGCCAGCAAGCTTGGGGGCTCCTTCTCCTACGAGCAGTACTTC. Its protein product is CASKLGGSFSYEQYF.

J is TRBJ1-2 and V is TRBV5-1, with 10 bases matching TRBD1. V shed 2 bases and J 7 bases; nucleotides not matched to a gene: 5. Germline values: CDR1 SGHRS, CDR2 YFSETQ. The CDR3 contains 14 residues. CDR3 nucleotides: TGCGCCAGCAGCTTCCTGACAGGGGGCTCTGGCTACACCTTC. Protein sequence: CASSFLTGGSGYTF.

V gene TRBV7-2 combines with J gene TRBJ2-7, with a tentative D call TRBD2 (5 bases). Looked up from germline, CDR1 is SGHTA and CDR2 is FQGNSA. The length of the CDR3 is 13 residues. Trimming took off 4 bases at V and 0 bases at J, with 7 bases between the two ends. The CDR3 coding sequence is TGTGCCAGCAGCTACCGGGGCTCCTACGAGCAGTACTTC. Its protein is CASSYRGSYEQYF.

The V gene is TRBV18, the J gene TRBJ2-7; D remains unclear. There are 15 residues in the CDR3. Trimming took off 1 base at V and 1 base at J, with 11 bases between the two ends. The germline V gene has CDR1 KGHSH and CDR2 LQKENI. CDR3: CASSPLVKSSYEQYF. CDR3 DNA sequence: TGTGCCAGCTCACCACTGGTAAAGAGTTCCTACGAGCAGTACTTC.

The chain employs TRBV27 and TRBJ2-4; weak D call: TRBD2 (6 bases). This CDR3 spans 17 amino acids. CDR1 and CDR2 (germline): MNHEY, SMNVEV (reference sequence). V lost 6 bases, J lost 13 bases, and 31 bases lay in between. The CDR3 bases are TGTGCCAGCAGCCTAAGAACGGGACTTTCTAGCACAGATACGCAGTACTTC. Residues: CASSLRTGLSSTDTQYF.

This sequence joins TRBV10-2 and TRBJ1-2; D not resolved. Germline V gene lookup returns CDR1 WSHSY and CDR2 SAAADI. V was pared by 3 bases and J by 8 bases, with 10 bases between. CDR3 length: 12 amino acids. In nucleotides, the CDR3 is TGCGCCAGCAGTGACCCGCGGAGCGGCTACACCTTC. Translation: CASSDPRSGYTF.

This clone was seen more than once but under ten times. The V call is TRBV9, the J call TRBJ2-2, with D unresolved. Germline V gene sequence: CDR1 SGDLS, CDR2 YYNGEE. This CDR3 contains 14 residues. V lost 1 base and J 0 bases, leaving 4 bases between the germline ends. CDR3 sequence reads: CASSVLSNTGELFF. DNA for the CDR3: TGTGCCAGCAGCGTATTGTCGAACACCGGGGAGCTGTTTTTT.

The V call is TRBV5-4, the J call TRBJ2-4; D is perhaps TRBD1 (6 bases). The V end lost 4 bases, the J end lost 6 bases, and 17 bases lay between the germline ends. CDR3 length: 15 amino acids. Germline V gene data show CDR1 as SGHNT and CDR2 as YYREEE (reference sequence). Written as DNA, the CDR3 is TGTGCCAGCAGCCAGGACAGTTCGACAGGAAACATTCAGTACTTC. Protein sequence: CASSQDSSTGNIQYF.

This rearrangement joins TRBV28 to TRBJ1-2, with unresolved D. Germline values: CDR1 MDHEN, CDR2 SYDVKM. The V gene lost 5 bases and the J gene lost 7 bases, with 11 bases spanning the gap. The CDR3 is 12 residues long. Written as DNA, the CDR3 is TGTGCCAGCAGTCCCCCGGGAGCTGGCTACACCTTC. This translates into CASSPPGAGYTF.

V is TRBV7-9 and J is TRBJ2-7; the D gene is possibly TRBD2 (6 bases). This CDR3 has 18 amino acids. Trimming left V 5 bases short and J 4 bases short, with 27 bases between. CDR1 SEHNR and CDR2 FQNEAQ come from the germline V gene (reference sequence). The chain's CDR3 is CASSASGSPGLPNYEQYF. CDR3 DNA: TGTGCCAGCAGCGCGTCAGGGTCTCCGGGACTCCCAAATTACGAGCAGTACTTC.

The chain links TRBV7-9 to TRBJ1-3; perhaps TRBD1 as D (5 bases). The germline V gene has CDR1 SEHNR and CDR2 FQNEAQ (reference sequence). Trimming pared 4 bases from V and 4 bases from J, leaving 14 bases between. The CDR3 runs to 15 residues. CDR3 nucleotides: TGTGCCAGCAGCTCTCCTACCGGGACGGGAAACACCATATATTTT. Its protein product is CASSSPTGTGNTIYF.

V usage is TRBV7-2 and J usage is TRBJ2-6; perhaps TRBD2 as D (6 bases). The CDR3 length is 16 residues. Germline loops: CDR1 SGHTA, CDR2 FQGNSA. With 0 bases removed from V and 4 bases from J, the gap between germline ends came to 10 bases. CDR3 coding DNA: TGTGCCAGCAGCTTAGCGCATCTAGCGGGGGCCAACGTCCTGACTTTC. It translates to CASSLAHLAGANVLTF.

V usage is TRBV10-3 and J usage is TRBJ2-7; 8 bases match TRBD1. This CDR3 is 13 amino acids long. The V gene end was trimmed by 5 bases and the J gene end by 2 bases; junction bases not matched to a gene: 2. Germline-derived CDR1 and CDR2 are ENHRY and SYGVKD. CDR3 DNA: TGTGCCATCAGTCGGGGACAGGCCTACGAGCAGTACTTC. This codes for CAISRGQAYEQYF.

The table lists this clone with a count of one. The rearrangement joins TRBV2 to TRBJ1-3; a possible D gene is TRBD1 (6 bases). The V end lost 4 bases, the J end lost 0 bases, and 13 bases lay between the germline ends. This CDR3 is built from 16 residues. Germline loops: CDR1 SNHLY, CDR2 FYNNEI. CDR3 sequence reads: CASSGDRTISGNTIYF. In nucleotides, the CDR3 is TGTGCCAGCAGTGGCGACAGGACCATCTCTGGAAACACCATATATTTT.

The chain is built from TRBV28 and TRBJ1-1, with D tentatively TRBD1 (5 bases). The germline gives CDR1 MDHEN, CDR2 SYDVKM. This CDR3 is 14 amino acids long. Trimming removed 5 bases from V and 10 bases from J, with 20 bases in between. The chain's CDR3 is CASSDGTANPGAFF. The CDR3 bases are TGTGCCAGCAGTGATGGGACCGCAAACCCTGGAGCTTTCTTT.

CDR3 sequence: CASSFLLAGSGTNEQFF. CDR3 sequence (DNA): TGTGCCAGCAGCTTCCTTCTAGCGGGGAGCGGGACTAATGAGCAGTTCTTC. J is TRBJ2-1 and V is TRBV11-2; 9 nucleotides agree with TRBD2. V was pared by 3 bases and J by 7 bases, with 13 bases of the junction left unmatched. This CDR3 comprises 17 residues. The germline V gene encodes CDR1 SGHAT and CDR2 FQNNGV.

V and J are TRBV18 and TRBJ2-7; D perhaps matches TRBD2 (5 bases). CDR1 and CDR2 (germline): KGHSH, LQKENI. The CDR3 is made up of 14 amino acids. Trimming took off 4 bases at V and 1 base at J, with 11 bases between the two ends. The DNA of the CDR3 is TGTGCCAGCTCACAGAGGCGGGTGTCCTACGAGCAGTACTTC. Protein: CASSQRRVSYEQYF.

The V call is TRBV5-1, the J call TRBJ1-1; no reliable D call. Trimming pared 5 bases from V and 1 base from J, leaving 9 bases between. Per germline, CDR1 SGHRS and CDR2 YFSETQ. The CDR3 covers 13 residues. CDR3 region: CASSTGRNTEAFF. The CDR3 region has the DNA TGCGCCAGCAGTACCGGGAGGAACACTGAAGCTTTCTTT.

This clone was recorded only once. The rearrangement joins TRBV5-6 to TRBJ2-1; D call uncertain. V lost 3 bases, J lost 2 bases, and 12 bases lay in between. The CDR3 extends over 15 amino acids. Germline-derived CDR1 and CDR2 are SGHDT and YYEEEE. The CDR3 here is CASSSAPQTYNEQFF. Here the CDR3 DNA reads TGTGCCAGCAGCTCGGCCCCACAGACCTACAATGAGCAGTTCTTC.

This chain links TRBV30 with TRBJ2-1, with 8 nucleotides matching TRBD2. The CDR3 consists of 14 residues. With 2 bases clipped from V and 6 bases from J, the junction kept 6 bases outside the gene matches. Germline V CDR1 and CDR2: GTSNPN, SVGIG (reference sequence). CDR3 amino acids: CAWSTGLEVNEQFF. The CDR3, as DNA: TGTGCCTGGAGTACGGGACTAGAGGTCAATGAGCAGTTCTTC.

The gene calls are TRBV28 and TRBJ1-4; D is unresolved. Trimming took off 4 bases at V and 8 bases at J, with 8 bases between the two ends. CDR1 MDHEN and CDR2 SYDVKM come from the germline V gene. The CDR3 has 12 residues. CDR3 sequence: CASSWGQEKLFF. As DNA, the CDR3 is TGTGCCAGCAGTTGGGGTCAGGAAAAACTGTTTTTT.

The V gene is TRBV28, the J gene TRBJ2-4, with 7 bases identical to TRBD1. The J segment lost 8 bases and the V segment lost 5 bases, leaving 9 bases of the junction unmatched. The CDR3 has 14 residues. Germline CDR1 reads MDHEN; CDR2 reads SYDVKM. The CDR3 sequence is CASSPQTGTDIQYF. CDR3 coding DNA: TGTGCCAGCAGTCCGCAGACAGGGACGGACATTCAGTACTTC.